These T cell receptor beta chains were read from a single sample in a study of blood T cells in healthy people across ages. TCRdb re-analysed the 5' RACE reads in MiXCR, keeping a single row per CDR3 protein. Of roughly 1.5 million distinct CDR3 sequences listed, 40% to 45% are singletons. The sequencing sample was made of blood. The receptors here all came from a woman in her late teens or twenties in good health. Both conserved end residues are part of each CDR3. A D gene is named only where the DNA matches it firmly. Where a row states a size, it is once, few, many or the class of an expanded clone; other rows omit it.

TRBV12-3/TRBV12-4	-	few	TRBJ1-5	TGTGCCAGCAGTCTGGAGTCGTCGGGCAATCAGCCCCAGCATTTT	CASSLESSGNQPQHF
TRBV7-9	TRBD2	-	TRBJ2-2	TGTGCCAGCACCCTTAGCGGGGGCACCGGGGAGCTGTTTTTT	CASTLSGGTGELFF
TRBV5-1	-	-	TRBJ2-7	TGCGCCAGCAGCTCCGGACACTCCTACGAGCGGTACTTC	CASSSGHSYERYF
TRBV6-6	-	-	TRBJ1-5	TGTGCCAGCAATTTGATCGGACACTGGACCAACAATCAGCCCCAGCATTTT	CASNLIGHWTNNQPQHF
TRBV20-1	TRBD1	many	TRBJ1-6	TGCAGTGCTAGAGATCAGACAGGGACTTCACCCCTCCACTTT	CSARDQTGTSPLHF
TRBV4-2	-	-	TRBJ2-1	TGTGCCAGCAGCCAAGGACAAGGGGATCTAAAGGGAGAACAGTTCTTC	CASSQGQGDLKGEQFF
TRBV5-1	-	-	TRBJ1-1	TGCGCCAGCAGCTACGCCGCTTACACTGAAGCTTTCTTT	CASSYAAYTEAFF
TRBV2	TRBD1	-	TRBJ2-3	TGTGCCAGCAGAAACAGGGGGATTGGCACAGATACGCAGTATTTT	CASRNRGIGTDTQYF
TRBV20-1	-	once	TRBJ1-2	TGCAGTGCTAGGGTTCTCGGGGCTAGTGGCTACACCTTC	CSARVLGASGYTF
TRBV28	TRBD2	few	TRBJ2-3	TGTGCCAGCAGCTCCCTGCGACTAGCGGGGAGCACAGATACGCAGTATTTT	CASSSLRLAGSTDTQYF
TRBV6-1	-	-	TRBJ2-3	TGTGCCAGCAAGGGCCGGACAGTCACCAATACGCAGTATTTT	CASKGRTVTNTQYF
TRBV20-1	-	-	TRBJ1-1	TGCAGTGCTAGTGGTTTTCGGGGCACTGAAGCTTTCTTT	CSASGFRGTEAFF
TRBV19	TRBD1	few	TRBJ1-5	TGTGCCAGTAGTGTCCGGACAGGGGTAAATCAGCCCCAGCATTTT	CASSVRTGVNQPQHF
TRBV3-1	-	-	TRBJ1-1	TGTGCCAGCAGCCAATGGGACCGAGTGAACACTGAAGCTTTCTTT	CASSQWDRVNTEAFF
TRBV6-6	-	-	TRBJ2-6	TGTGCCAGCAAATACAGGGCGAGCTCTGGGGCCAACGTCCTGACTTTC	CASKYRASSGANVLTF
TRBV5-4	-	few	TRBJ1-1	TGTGCCAGCAGCTTGGCCAAGGAAGCTTTCTTT	CASSLAKEAFF
TRBV4-3	-	-	TRBJ2-1	TGCGCCAGCAGCCAAGAGGCTAGCGCTGGGAAGCAGTTCTTC	CASSQEASAGKQFF
TRBV5-1	TRBD1	few	TRBJ2-5	TGTGCCAGCAGCTTAGGGGGCTTGGGAGAGACCCAGTACTTC	CASSLGGLGETQYF
TRBV5-1	TRBD1	-	TRBJ2-2	TGCGCCAGCAGCAACAGGACAGGGCCTGCCACCGGGGAGCTGTTTTTT	CASSNRTGPATGELFF
TRBV7-2	TRBD2	-	TRBJ2-1	TGTGCCAGCAGCCTACGGTGGAGTAGCGGGAGGATAGGTAATGAGCAGTTCTTC	CASSLRWSSGRIGNEQFF
TRBV21-1	-	-	TRBJ2-7	TGTGCCAGCAGCAAAGGAGGTCCACAGGGGGCGCACGAGCAGTACTTC	CASSKGGPQGAHEQYF
TRBV20-1	-	few	TRBJ2-3	TGCAGTGCTAGAGATAGGGCCACATCGGCCTCAGATACGCAGTATTTT	CSARDRATSASDTQYF
TRBV25-1	-	-	TRBJ1-6	TGTGCCAGCAGTGGCCACAGGGCCCCCTATAATTCACCCCTCCACTTT	CASSGHRAPYNSPLHF
TRBV7-2	TRBD2	-	TRBJ2-1	TGTGCCAGCAGCAAGGAAGCGGGAGTATCCTACAATGAGCAGTTCTTC	CASSKEAGVSYNEQFF
TRBV12-5	-	-	TRBJ2-5	TGTGCTAGTGGGGTCCGTGAGACCCAGTACTTC	CASGVRETQYF
TRBV20-1	-	-	TRBJ2-1	TGCAGTGCAACCGGGACCCCCCACACTGAGCAGTTCTTC	CSATGTPHTEQFF
TRBV18	-	-	TRBJ2-1	TGTGCCAGCTCCCGTAGCAGGGTTTTGAATGAGCAGTTCTTC	CASSRSRVLNEQFF
TRBV4-3	-	-	TRBJ2-7	TGCGCCAGCAGCCACGGATCCATCGACGAGCAGTACTTC	CASSHGSIDEQYF
TRBV7-8	-	-	TRBJ1-2	TGTGCCAGCAGCTTAATCGGGGGCGCTAACTATGGCTACACCTTC	CASSLIGGANYGYTF